What follows are 10 T cell receptor beta chains derived from one specimen sequenced in a study of OX40 agonist ivuxolimab in advanced cancers. TCRdb keeps only in-frame clones here, not all; method: immunoSEQ multiplex PCR. The sample yields about 75,000 clones, more than 75% seen once. The sample here was CD4+ or CD8+ T cells sorted from blood, taken in a trial of the OX40 agonist ivuxolimab. The receptors here all came from an adult with an advanced solid tumor such as melanoma, head and neck, liver or kidney cancer.

The genes are TRBV7-2 and TRBJ2-5, with TRBD2 matching 12 bases. The ends lost 6 bases at V and 5 bases at J; junction bases unmatched: 13. Germline V gives CDR1 SGHTA, CDR2 FQGNSA. CDR3 length equals 17 residues. CDR3 loop: CASRGLAGGLSMETQYF. As DNA, the CDR3 is TGTGCCAGCAGGGGGCTAGCGGGAGGGCTGTCTATGGAGACCCAGTACTTC.

The rearrangement links TRBV7-2 to TRBJ2-1; D ambiguous. V dropped 2 bases and J dropped 9 bases, with 14 bases sitting between them. From germline, CDR1 is SGHTA and CDR2 FQGNSA. This CDR3 comprises 14 residues. The chain's CDR3 is CASSLFGGSGEQFF. CDR3 nucleotide sequence: TGTGCCAGCAGCTTATTTGGTGGTTCGGGTGAGCAGTTCTTC.

The genes are TRBV27 and TRBJ2-7, with D hard to call. Trimming removed 5 bases at V and 1 base at J, with 12 bases between. This CDR3 contains 14 residues. The germline V gene encodes CDR1 MNHEY and CDR2 SMNVEV (reference sequence). In nucleotides, the CDR3 is TGTGCCAGCAGTCCGCTAGGCCCTTCCTACGAGCAGTACTTC. Amino acids: CASSPLGPSYEQYF.

The J gene is TRBJ2-7, the V gene TRBV12-5; 7 bases are shared with TRBD1. This CDR3 region has 15 residues. J gave up 3 bases and V 1 base, and 6 bases lay outside the gene matches. The germline gives CDR1 LGHNT, CDR2 FRNRAP. Written as DNA, the CDR3 is TGTGCTAGTGGTTTGGAGACAGGGAGTTTCTACGAGCAGTACTTC. Translating it yields CASGLETGSFYEQYF.

The chain uses TRBV9 and TRBJ2-3; 7 bases agree with TRBD2. This CDR3 spans 15 amino acids. The germline CDR1 and CDR2 sequences are SGDLS and YYNGEE. Unmatched junction bases numbered 5, after V lost 4 bases and J lost 0 bases. CDR3: CASSILSGSTDTQYF. The CDR3, as DNA: TGTGCCAGCAGCATTCTTAGCGGGAGCACAGATACGCAGTATTTT.

This chain joins TRBV28 and TRBJ2-6; 7 bases align to TRBD1. CDR3 size: 16 residues. The germline CDR1 and CDR2 sequences are MDHEN and SYDVKM. Trimming at V came to 10 bases and at J to 0 bases, leaving 9 bases not matched to a gene. For the CDR3, the DNA is TGTGCCACTATACTTACAGGGGCCTCTGGGGCCAACGTCCTGACTTTC. Amino acids: CATILTGASGANVLTF.

The J gene is TRBJ1-6, the V gene TRBV9; 9 positions match TRBD1. This CDR3 is built from 16 residues. V was clipped by 5 bases and J by 5 bases; unmatched bases: 8. Per germline, CDR1 SGDLS and CDR2 YYNGEE. Here the CDR3 DNA reads TGTGCCAGCAGACCTGGGACAGGGTTGAATAATTCACCCCTCCACTTT. This gives the protein CASRPGTGLNNSPLHF.

The genes are TRBV23-1 and TRBJ2-2; D remains ambiguous. TRBV23-1 is designated an ORF whose function remains uncertain. CDR3 length: 16 amino acids. The V end was cut by 2 bases, the J end by 0 bases, with 10 bases between. Here the CDR3 reads CASSQGPAANTGELFF. In nucleotides, the CDR3 is TGCGCCAGCAGTCAAGGTCCAGCAGCGAACACCGGGGAGCTGTTTTTT.

V and J are TRBV9 and TRBJ1-4; D is perhaps TRBD1 (6 bases). The length of the CDR3 is 14 residues. The germline gives CDR1 SGDLS, CDR2 YYNGEE. Trimming shortened V by 4 bases and J by 3 bases, and 10 bases separated the two germline ends. The CDR3 sequence is CASSLGGANEKLFF. The CDR3 DNA reads as TGTGCCAGCAGCTTAGGGGGAGCTAATGAAAAACTGTTTTTT. The full variable domain, rest sourced from reference TRBV9 and TRBJ1-4, is DSGVTQTPKHLITATGQRVTLRCSPRSGDLSVYWYQQSLDQGLQFLIQYYNGEERAKGNILERFSAQQFPDLHSELNLSSLELGDSALYFCASSLGGANEKLFFGSGTQLSVL.

J is TRBJ1-5 and V is TRBV27; a possible D gene is TRBD1 (6 bases). Trimming shortened V by 0 bases and J by 0 bases, and 24 bases separated the two germline ends. CDR3 length: 21 amino acids. Germline V gene sequence: CDR1 MNHEY, CDR2 SMNVEV (reference sequence). In DNA form, the CDR3 reads TGTGCCAGCAGTTTATCGAGATCGCGGGGGCAAGGACTGCGTAGCAATCAGCCCCAGCATTTT. Encoded protein: CASSLSRSRGQGLRSNQPQHF.